This TCR beta chain was profiled in a study of OX40 agonist ivuxolimab in advanced cancers. For the study at large: Patients were given ivuxolimab, an antibody that agonizes OX40 (CD134). Three individuals attained partial responses, comprising one hepatocellular carcinoma case and two cutaneous melanoma cases. Study-level findings and limits: At 0.1 to 3.0 mg/kg, CD4+ and CD8+ blood T cells expanded clonally by week 6.

A note on this clone: No antigen is known for it.

Blood was sampled at baseline, cycle 4 day 1, and cycle 7 day 1. The table came from immunoSEQ multiplex PCR; TCRdb's copy has only in-frame clones and leaves some out. The sample lists fewer than 100,000 clones, around 90% seen once, with around 0.33% in the top ten. From germline, CDR1 is MNHEY and CDR2 SVGAGI. The CDR3 sequence is 15 residues long. Trimming removed 2 bases from V and 0 bases from J, with 9 bases in between. The V and J genes are TRBV6-5 and TRBJ2-3; D possibly matches TRBD1 or TRBD2 (5 bases each). This sequence originates from an adult with an advanced solid tumor such as melanoma, head and neck, liver or kidney cancer. Specimen: CD4+ or CD8+ T cells sorted from blood, collected in a trial of the OX40 agonist ivuxolimab. CDR3 DNA sequence: TGTGCCAGCAGTTACGGGGGAGCAAGCACAGATACGCAGTATTTT. It specifies CASSYGGASTDTQYF.